One and the same sample provided the 11 T cell receptor beta chains below, sequenced in a study of shared clonotypes between healthy human individuals (dated by TCRdb to the early 2020s). Library creation used the immunoSEQ multiplex PCR assay. In its TCRdb copy, this immuneACCESS table keeps in-frame sequences only and misses some clones. Where compared with another copy, unresolved V genes explain less than half of these, and the others have no known cause. The sample profile shows roughly 1,600,000 clones; approximately 98.5% of them were found once. The top ten constitute about 0.4% of the sample. Sequencing input: naive CD4+ T cells sorted from blood. The cell subset or site label, as the study defines it: CD45RA+ positively selected. All receptors derive from a man aged 25 to 45 in good health.

In the case of this clone: The same CDR3 can be traced to other DNA sequences in this sample. The genes are TRBV20-1 and TRBJ2-5, with TRBD1 matching 8 bases. CDR1 DFQATT and CDR2 SNEGSKA come from the germline V gene (reference sequence). This CDR3 spans 11 amino acids. Trimming removed 6 bases from V and 4 bases from J; junction bases left unmatched: 1. CDR3 nucleotide sequence: TGCAGTGCGGGGACAGGAGAGACCCAGTACTTC. Translation: CSAGTGETQYF.

About this clone: Distinct nucleotide sequences in the sample also encode this CDR3. The chain links TRBV7-2 to TRBJ2-1; D is unresolved. In germline, CDR1 is SGHTA, CDR2 FQGNSA. Trimming removed 5 bases from V and 0 bases from J, with 8 bases in between. The CDR3 runs 14 residues. The CDR3 DNA follows: TGTGCCAGCAGCCCCGGCAGCTCCTACAATGAGCAGTTCTTC. Residues: CASSPGSSYNEQFF.

The rearrangement links TRBV18 to TRBJ2-3; 11 bases fit TRBD2. This CDR3 spans 16 amino acids. J lost 5 bases, V lost 2 bases, and 6 bases had no gene match. CDR1 is KGHSH and CDR2 is LQKENI in the germline V gene. The CDR3 reads CASSPIAGGPGDTQYF. CDR3 sequence (DNA): TGTGCCAGCTCACCAATAGCGGGAGGGCCCGGAGATACGCAGTATTTT.

This chain links TRBV5-1 with TRBJ2-7; 9 bases line up with TRBD2. The CDR3 is made up of 14 amino acids. Trimming cost V 4 bases and J 3 bases; bases outside gene matches: 5. Germline V gene sequence: CDR1 SGHRS, CDR2 YFSETQ. CDR3 protein: CASSTGLAYYEQYF. CDR3 nucleotide sequence: TGCGCCAGCAGCACGGGACTAGCTTACTACGAGCAGTACTTC.

Remarks on this clone: Sequence at one end of the junction differs from germline and may be a read error. The chain has TRBV7-7 and TRBJ1-1; D may be TRBD1 (6 bases). In germline, CDR1 is SSHAT, CDR2 FNYEAQ (reference sequence). There are 17 residues in the CDR3. This CDR3 reads CASSRDTYPPMNTEAFF. The CDR3 bases are TGTGCTAGCAGTCGGGACACGTACCCGCCGATGAACACTGAAGCTTTCTTT.

The chain employs TRBV11-2 and TRBJ2-7; D is perhaps TRBD1 (5 bases). Trimming stripped 0 bases from V and 9 bases from J, with 12 bases between. CDR1 SGHAT and CDR2 FQNNGV come from the germline V gene. The CDR3 consists of 13 residues. The CDR3 protein is CASSLESGPRQYF. The CDR3 coding sequence is TGTGCCAGCAGCTTAGAGTCAGGGCCCAGGCAGTACTTC.

The table lists this clone with a count of one. V and J are TRBV28 and TRBJ2-1, with 9 bases matching TRBD2. The ends lost 6 bases at V and 5 bases at J; junction bases unmatched: 8. The CDR3 extends over 15 amino acids. Per the germline V gene, CDR1 is MDHEN and CDR2 is SYDVKM. This CDR3 is CASSIAGVLHNEQFF. CDR3 nucleotide sequence: TGTGCCAGCAGCATAGCGGGAGTATTGCACAATGAGCAGTTCTTC.

This chain uses TRBV9 with TRBJ2-7; D perhaps matches TRBD1 (6 bases). CDR1 SGDLS and CDR2 YYNGEE come from the germline V gene. CDR3 length equals 15 residues. Trimming took 0 bases from V and 4 from J, leaving 14 bases between them. The CDR3 loop is CASSVDQGRTYEQYF. CDR3 nucleotides: TGTGCCAGCAGCGTAGATCAGGGGCGGACTTACGAGCAGTACTTC.

V gene TRBV11-2 combines with J gene TRBJ2-7, with D possibly matching TRBD2 (5 bases). The length of the CDR3 is 16 residues. With 0 bases removed from V and 2 bases from J, the gap between germline ends came to 14 bases. CDR1 and CDR2 (germline): SGHAT, FQNNGV. CDR3 DNA: TGTGCCAGCAGCTTAGATCCCGGGGTGGGGACCTACGAGCAGTACTTC. Amino acid sequence: CASSLDPGVGTYEQYF.

The V and J genes are TRBV4-1 and TRBJ1-4; weak D call: TRBD1 (5 bases). The CDR3 extends over 15 amino acids. Germline lookup yields CDR1 MGHRA and CDR2 YSYEKL. V shed 4 bases and J shed 8 bases, with 17 bases lying between them. CDR3 nucleotide sequence: TGCGCCAGCAGCCCCCCCGGGAGGGGATACGAAAAACTGTTTTTT. Residues: CASSPPGRGYEKLFF.

The rearrangement uses TRBV19 and TRBJ1-4; D unclear. Trimming cost V 1 base and J 5 bases, with 8 bases left between them. In germline, CDR1 is LNHDA, CDR2 SQIVND (reference sequence). The CDR3 sequence is 14 residues long. The CDR3 bases are TGTGCCAGTAGTATAGCTGGACGGAATGAAAAACTGTTTTTT. Translating gives CASSIAGRNEKLFF. The complete variable domain, with remaining parts taken from reference TRBV19 and TRBJ1-4, reads DGGITQSPKYLFRKEGQNVTLSCEQNLNHDAMYWYRQDPGQGLRLIYYSQIVNDFQKGDIAEGYSVSREKKESFPLTVTSAQKNPTAFYLCASSIAGRNEKLFFGSGTQLSVL.